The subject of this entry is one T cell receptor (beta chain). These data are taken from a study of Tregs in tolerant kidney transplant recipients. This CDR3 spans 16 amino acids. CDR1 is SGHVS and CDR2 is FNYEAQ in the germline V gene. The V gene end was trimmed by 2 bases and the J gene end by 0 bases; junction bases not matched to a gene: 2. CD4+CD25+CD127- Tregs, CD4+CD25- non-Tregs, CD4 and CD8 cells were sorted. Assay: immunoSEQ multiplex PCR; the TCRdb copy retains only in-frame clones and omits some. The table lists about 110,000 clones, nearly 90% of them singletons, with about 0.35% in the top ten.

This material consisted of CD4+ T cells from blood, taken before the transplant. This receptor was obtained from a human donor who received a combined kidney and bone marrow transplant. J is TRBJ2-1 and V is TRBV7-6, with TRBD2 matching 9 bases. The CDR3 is CASSLNSGSSYNEQFF. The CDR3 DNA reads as TGTGCCAGCAGCTTAAATAGCGGGAGCTCCTACAATGAGCAGTTCTTC.